One and the same sample provided the 6 T cell receptor beta chains below, sequenced in a study of cytomegalovirus exposure and HLA in healthy donors. The PCR contained 60 Vbeta and 13 Jbeta primers. Clones were sequenced by immunoSEQ multiplex PCR, and TCRdb holds only the in-frame ones, with some missing. The table shows more than 95,000 clones, with more than 65% occurring only once. The material sequenced was PBMCs. These receptors came from a man aged 25 to 40 in good health and CMV-seronegative.

The chain recombines TRBV28 with TRBJ2-1, with 11 positions matching TRBD2. After removal of 5 bases from V and 4 bases from J, the junction contained 4 bases not matched to a gene. This CDR3 is 15 amino acids long. Germline V lookup: CDR1 MDHEN, CDR2 SYDVKM. CDR3 residues: CASSPTSGSYNEQFF. CDR3 nucleotide sequence: TGTGCCAGCAGTCCTACTAGCGGGAGTTACAATGAGCAGTTCTTC.

This clone was seen only a few times. V and J are TRBV7-6 and TRBJ2-7, with TRBD1 identical over 9 bases. This CDR3 has 16 residues. Per the germline V gene, CDR1 is SGHVS and CDR2 is FNYEAQ. The V gene end was trimmed by 4 bases and the J gene end by 4 bases; junction bases not matched to a gene: 11. CDR3 in amino acids: CASSSGQGTTRYEQYF. The CDR3 nucleotides are TGTGCCAGCAGCTCGGGACAGGGCACTACTAGATACGAGCAGTACTTC.

This chain connects TRBV9 to TRBJ1-5; the match to TRBD1 covers 7 bases. CDR3 length: 15 amino acids. The V segment lost 4 bases and the J segment 5 bases; nucleotides outside the gene matches: 9. From germline, CDR1 is SGDLS and CDR2 YYNGEE. CDR3 region: CASSRDSLGDQPQHF. CDR3 DNA: TGTGCCAGCAGCCGGGACAGTCTAGGGGATCAGCCCCAGCATTTT.

This chain links TRBV11-3 with TRBJ2-1; D might be TRBD2 (5 bases). The V end was cut by 1 base, the J end by 4 bases, with 11 bases between. The CDR3 runs to 15 residues. Germline CDR1 reads SGHNT; CDR2 reads YENEEA. CDR3 nucleotides: TGTGCCAGCAGCTTAGGAGGAGACTATTACAATGAGCAGTTCTTC. Its translation: CASSLGGDYYNEQFF. Based on the CDR3 plus reference TRBV11-3 and TRBJ2-1, the full variable domain is EAGVVQSPRYKIIEKKQPVAFWCNPISGHNTLYWYLQNLGQGPELLIRYENEEAVDDSQLPKDRFSAERLKGVDSTLKIQPAELGDSAVYLCASSLGGDYYNEQFFGPGTRLTVL.

The chain carries TRBV4-2 and TRBJ2-7; 16 bases agree with TRBD2. This CDR3 comprises 14 residues. Germline values: CDR1 LGHNA, CDR2 YNFKEQ. Germline trimming cut 3 bases from V and 7 bases from J; bases unmatched to any gene: 0. CDR3 sequence reads: CASSQGLAGGEQYF. The CDR3 nucleotides are TGTGCCAGCAGCCAGGGACTAGCGGGAGGGGAGCAGTACTTC.

The gene calls are TRBV27 and TRBJ2-1; the D gene is possibly TRBD1 (6 bases). The CDR3 spans 16 residues. The V end lost 6 bases, the J end lost 7 bases, and 22 bases lay between the germline ends. Germline CDR1 MNHEY, CDR2 SMNVEV (reference sequence). The CDR3 DNA follows: TGTGCCAGCAGCCTTCTGGGGGCTGGGACGCTTAATGAGCAGTTCTTC. It translates to CASSLLGAGTLNEQFF.